Detailed here is one T cell receptor beta chain. The antigen is undetermined. This sample is part of a study of shared clonotypes between healthy human individuals. Sorted-subset replicate PCRs used about 190 ng of genomic DNA. This amount corresponded to some 32,000 T cell genomes. Measured with immunoSEQ multiplex PCR; TCRdb has only the in-frame clones, and not every one. The sample carries some 2,500,000 clones, roughly 90% recorded once. General study points: The naive CD4 repertoires of several donors were compared, and approximately 5% of clonotypes were shared. The donor pool, a small one, limited the genetic and exposure-history diversity represented.

This CDR3 is 15 amino acids long. Trimming pared 4 bases from V and 3 bases from J, leaving 12 bases between. Germline V gene lookup returns CDR1 LGHNA and CDR2 YNFKEQ. The investigators split CD4+ cells into a CD45RA+ naive subset and a CD45RA-negative memory subset. The specimen sequenced was naive CD4+ T cells from PBMCs. Specified subset: CD45RA+ positively selected. This TCR was recovered from a young man in good health. Some clones in this sample may be carry-over from other donors' samples. V and J are TRBV4-2 and TRBJ2-2; a weak D match, TRBD2 (6 bases). In DNA, the CDR3 is TGTGCCAGCAGCCGGATCGGAGGGGACACCGGGGAGCTGTTTTTT. It encodes CASSRIGGDTGELFF.